This T cell receptor beta chain was sequenced during a study of T cell changes during pregnancy in multiple sclerosis. V gave up 0 bases and J gave up 2 bases; unmatched junction bases: 6. The CDR3 extends over 16 amino acids. Germline V gene data show CDR1 as GTSNPN and CDR2 as SVGIG (reference sequence). Only in-frame clones appear in the TCRdb table, and some are missing; sequencing was by immunoSEQ multiplex PCR. The sample lists about 51,000 clones, roughly 93% occurring once. This receptor was taken from a female donor with multiple sclerosis, enrolled in a pregnancy study. The chain is built from TRBV30 and TRBJ2-1; 8 bases map to TRBD2. The sequenced sample was peripheral blood, obtained in the second trimester of pregnancy. The CDR3 spells CAWSVRRLATYNEQFF. CDR3 DNA: TGTGCCTGGAGTGTACGGCGACTAGCGACCTACAATGAGCAGTTCTTC.